This record concerns one TCR beta chain sequence. Its antigen remains unknown. The data were produced by immunoSEQ multiplex PCR, yet TCRdb's version contains in-frame clones alone and is incomplete. Of approximately 70,000 clones listed, 93% are singletons. These data belong to a study of PD-1 blockade in classical Hodgkin lymphoma. Study context: Patients got intravenous nivolumab 3 mg/kg every 2 weeks.

Exposure to brentuximab vedotin varied, and each patient had relapsed following autologous stem cell transplantation. Each best response was a complete response, a partial response or progressive disease. Overall study findings and caveats: Sources of repertoire differences remain undefined, possibly disease activity or prior therapy. While CD8+ TCR diversity did not rise significantly by C4D1, CD4+ TCR diversity did.

V lost 2 bases and J lost 6; bases outside the gene matches: 8. The germline gives CDR1 MNHEY, CDR2 SVGAGI. The CDR3 contains 16 residues. V gene TRBV6-5 combines with J gene TRBJ1-4, with 8 bases that match TRBD1. The starting material was peripheral blood mononuclear cells (PBMCs), obtained at baseline. This TCR derives from a human donor with classical Hodgkin lymphoma. The CDR3 loop is CASSYGQGPGDEKLFF. The CDR3 coding sequence is TGTGCCAGCAGTTACGGACAGGGACCCGGAGATGAAAAACTGTTTTTT.